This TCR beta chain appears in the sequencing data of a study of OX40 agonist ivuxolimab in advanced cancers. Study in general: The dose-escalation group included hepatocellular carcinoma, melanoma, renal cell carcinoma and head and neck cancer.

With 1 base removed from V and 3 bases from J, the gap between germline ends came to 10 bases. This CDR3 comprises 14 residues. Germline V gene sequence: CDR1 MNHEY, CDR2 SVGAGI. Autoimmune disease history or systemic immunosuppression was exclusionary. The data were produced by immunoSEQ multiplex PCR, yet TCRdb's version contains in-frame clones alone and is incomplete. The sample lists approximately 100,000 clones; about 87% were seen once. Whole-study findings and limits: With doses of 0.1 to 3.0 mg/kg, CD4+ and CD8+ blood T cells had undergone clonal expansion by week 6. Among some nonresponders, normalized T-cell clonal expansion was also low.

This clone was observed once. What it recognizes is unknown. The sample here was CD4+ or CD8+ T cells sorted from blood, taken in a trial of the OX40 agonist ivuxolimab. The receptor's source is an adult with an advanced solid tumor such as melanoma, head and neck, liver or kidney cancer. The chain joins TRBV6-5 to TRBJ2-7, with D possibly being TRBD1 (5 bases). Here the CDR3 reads CASSYLGVGYEQYF. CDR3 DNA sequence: TGTGCCAGCAGTTACTTAGGGGTAGGCTACGAGCAGTACTTC.